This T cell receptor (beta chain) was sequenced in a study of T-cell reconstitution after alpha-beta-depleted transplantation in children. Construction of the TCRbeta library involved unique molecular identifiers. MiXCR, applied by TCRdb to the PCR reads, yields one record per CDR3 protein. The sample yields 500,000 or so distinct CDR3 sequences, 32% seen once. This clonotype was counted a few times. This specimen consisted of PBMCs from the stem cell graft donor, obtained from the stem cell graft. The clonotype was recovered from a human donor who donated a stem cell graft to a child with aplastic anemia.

CDR3 region: CASSPRTGRGDTEAFF. The CDR3 nucleotides are TGCGCCAGCAGCCCACGGACAGGACGAGGAGACACTGAAGCTTTCTTT. The rearrangement joins TRBV5-1 to TRBJ1-1; TRBD1 aligns across 7 bases. CDR1 SGHRS and CDR2 YFSETQ come from the germline V gene. V lost 4 bases and J lost 3; bases outside the gene matches: 12. The CDR3 has 16 residues.